These 24 T cell receptor beta chains came from one sample sequenced in a study of T cell responses to AZD1222 COVID-19 vaccine. Sequencing used immunoSEQ multiplex PCR; TCRdb keeps in-frame clones, though not all of them. The data contain fewer than 120,000 clones, approximately 94% of them singletons. Sample: peripheral blood, taken 28 days after the second AZD1222 dose. These receptors all stem from an adult who received the AZD1222 COVID-19 vaccine.

This rearrangement joins TRBV19 to TRBJ1-2; TRBD1 matches at 10 bases. Unmatched junction bases numbered 11, after V lost 7 bases and J lost 3 bases. This CDR3 has 16 residues. The germline V gene has CDR1 LNHDA and CDR2 SQIVND (reference sequence). The CDR3 nucleotides are TGTGCCAGTAATGACAGGGGGCGCAGCGCGTACTATGGCTACACCTTC. Protein product: CASNDRGRSAYYGYTF.

The rearrangement joins TRBV15 to TRBJ2-2; weak D call: TRBD1 (6 bases). V lost 3 bases and J 7 bases, leaving 12 bases between the germline ends. The CDR3 length is 14 residues. Germline V gene lookup returns CDR1 LNHNV and CDR2 YYDKDF (reference sequence). DNA for the CDR3: TGTGCCACCAGCAGGGCAGGGGCCCACGGGGAGCTGTTTTTT. Its protein is CATSRAGAHGELFF.

This chain links TRBV5-1 with TRBJ1-6, with D unclear. The CDR3 runs 16 residues. Germline V gives CDR1 SGHRS, CDR2 YFSETQ. The V end was cut by 0 bases, the J end by 1 base, with 8 bases between. This CDR3 reads CASSLEGQSYNSPLHF. The CDR3 DNA reads TGCGCCAGCAGCTTGGAGGGCCAATCCTATAATTCACCCCTCCACTTT.

The V and J genes are TRBV11-2 and TRBJ1-1, with 8 bases identical to TRBD1. V lost 5 bases to trimming and J lost 1 base; unmatched junction nucleotides: 12. The CDR3 loop spans 17 amino acids. Germline V gene lookup returns CDR1 SGHAT and CDR2 FQNNGV. In DNA form, the CDR3 reads TGTGCCAGCAGCACAAAAAGACAGGGGTCCCAGAACACTGAAGCTTTCTTT. Its translation: CASSTKRQGSQNTEAFF.

In this sample, this clone turned up a few times. The chain employs TRBV23-1 and TRBJ2-7; D unclear. TRBV23-1 is known as an ORF, though its function is uncertain. Deletions cut 0 bases from V and 0 bases from J, with 9 bases between. The length of the CDR3 is 15 residues. For the CDR3, the DNA is TGCGCCAGCAGTCAATCGTGCGGTAGCTCCTACGAGCAGTACTTC. Its translation: CASSQSCGSSYEQYF.

The chain has TRBV7-9 and TRBJ1-2; a possible D gene is TRBD1 (5 bases). This CDR3 has 14 amino acids. Trimming took 1 base from V and 5 from J, leaving 11 bases between them. Germline CDR1 SEHNR, CDR2 FQNEAQ (reference sequence). The CDR3 sequence: CASSLDPGGYGYTF. CDR3 coding DNA: TGTGCCAGCAGCTTAGACCCTGGGGGGTATGGCTACACCTTC.

CDR3 sequence: CACFYDRVFSPLHF. The CDR3 coding sequence is TGTGCCTGTTTTTACGACAGGGTGTTTTCACCCCTCCACTTT. The V and J genes are TRBV30 and TRBJ1-6; TRBD1 aligns across 7 bases. The CDR3 spans 14 residues. Germline V CDR1 and CDR2: GTSNPN, SVGIG (reference sequence). Trimming at V came to 6 bases and at J to 9 bases, leaving 11 bases not matched to a gene.

The rearrangement links TRBV12-2 to TRBJ2-7; the DNA was not compared with TRBD1, the D call given in the table. TRBV12-2 is classified as a pseudogene. CDR3 length: 16 residues. The CDR3 protein is CASRMHKTGETYEQYF. The CDR3 DNA is TGTGCAAGTCGGATGCATAAGACAGGCGAGACCTACGAGCAGTACTTC.

The chain links TRBV11-2 to TRBJ2-2; perhaps TRBD2 as D (6 bases). The length of the CDR3 is 16 residues. CDR1 and CDR2 from the germline V gene are SGHAT and FQNNGV. Trimming shortened V by 3 bases and J by 4 bases, and 15 bases separated the two germline ends. The DNA of the CDR3 is TGTGCCAGCAGCTTCCATCGGGGGATACCCACCGGGGAGCTGTTTTTT. This sequence encodes CASSFHRGIPTGELFF.

The genes are TRBV6-1 and TRBJ1-1; D is unresolved. The V gene's germline CDR1 is MNHNS and CDR2 SASEGT. V was clipped by 0 bases and J by 1 base, with 3 bases between them. This CDR3 spans 13 amino acids. The chain's CDR3 is CASSEARNTEAFF. The CDR3 nucleotides read TGTGCCAGCAGTGAAGCGAGGAACACTGAAGCTTTCTTT.

This clone was recorded only once. This chain uses TRBV6-7 with TRBJ1-2; tentatively, D is TRBD1 (5 bases). Being an ORF, TRBV6-7 has a function that is uncertain. The CDR3 extends over 14 amino acids. V lost 5 bases to trimming and J lost 5 bases, with 15 bases between them. The CDR3 sequence is CASSRDSGRYGYTF. CDR3 DNA: TGTGCCAGCAGTCGGGACTCGGGGAGATATGGCTACACCTTC.

V usage is TRBV29-1 and J usage is TRBJ1-2; D remains unclear. Germline V CDR1 and CDR2: SQVTM, ANQGSEA. The CDR3 has 10 amino acids. Trimming pared 7 bases from V and 7 bases from J, leaving 10 bases between. The CDR3 DNA follows: TGCAGCGGGTGGCAAGGTGGCTACACCTTC. As protein: CSGWQGGYTF.

The chain combines TRBV7-8 with TRBJ1-2; the D is unclear. The CDR3 contains 13 residues. Germline V gene lookup returns CDR1 SGHVS and CDR2 FQNEAQ. V lost 5 bases and J lost 6, with 13 bases in between. The CDR3 here is CASSQLGHDGYTF. The CDR3 DNA is TGTGCCAGCAGCCAACTAGGTCATGATGGCTACACCTTC.

The chain couples TRBV6-1 to TRBJ2-7; possibly TRBD1 or TRBD2 for D (5 bases each). Between the trimmed V and J ends, which lost 5 bases and 2 bases, there was a span of 13 bases. Germline CDR1 MNHNS, CDR2 SASEGT. The CDR3 runs to 14 residues. CDR3 amino acids: CASSSWTGPYEQYF. CDR3 nucleotide sequence: TGTGCCAGCAGTTCTTGGACGGGACCCTACGAGCAGTACTTC.

This sequence joins TRBV7-9 and TRBJ1-3, with 10 bases aligning to TRBD1. CDR1 and CDR2 (germline): SEHNR, FQNEAQ (reference sequence). The CDR3 has 18 amino acids. V gave up 1 base and J gave up 0 bases; unmatched junction bases: 6. DNA of the CDR3: TGTGCCAGCAGCTTAGTCACGGGACAGGGGATCTCTGGAAACACCATATATTTT. Its translation: CASSLVTGQGISGNTIYF.

The chain recombines TRBV27 with TRBJ1-6; D unclear. Trimming stripped 5 bases from V and 10 bases from J, with 9 bases between. This CDR3 comprises 12 residues. Germline V gene lookup returns CDR1 MNHEY and CDR2 SMNVEV (reference sequence). In DNA, the CDR3 is TGTGCCAGCAGTCCCGGACGATCACCCCTCCACTTT. This sequence encodes CASSPGRSPLHF.

The chain combines TRBV18 with TRBJ2-2; 10 nucleotides agree with TRBD1. The CDR3 extends over 17 amino acids. CDR1 and CDR2 (germline): KGHSH, LQKENI. Trimming removed 3 bases from V and 0 bases from J; junction bases left unmatched: 4. DNA for the CDR3: TGTGCCAGCTCACCGCGGACAGGGGGATCGAACACCGGGGAGCTGTTTTTT. It codes for CASSPRTGGSNTGELFF.

J is TRBJ1-1 and V is TRBV4-1, with 9 positions matching TRBD1. CDR1 MGHRA and CDR2 YSYEKL come from the germline V gene. V gave up 3 bases and J gave up 11 bases; unmatched junction bases: 10. The CDR3 length is 14 residues. The CDR3 DNA sequence: TGCGCCAGCAGCCACCCCACCACGACAGGGGGGGCTTTCTTT. Its protein is CASSHPTTTGGAFF.

The chain combines TRBV24-1 with TRBJ2-1, with 14 bases aligning to TRBD2. Trimming took 4 bases from V and 6 from J; bases not matched to a gene: 4. The germline CDR1 and CDR2 sequences are KGHDR and SFDVKD. The CDR3 consists of 16 residues. Written as DNA, the CDR3 is TGTGCCACCAGTGACCCCGGGACTAGCGGGGGCAATGAGCAGTTCTTC. This codes for CATSDPGTSGGNEQFF.

This clone was picked up one time. The CDR3 DNA follows: TGTGCCAGCAGTTACCCCGACAGGTATCAGCCCCAGCATTTT. This gives the protein CASSYPDRYQPQHF. The chain combines TRBV28 with TRBJ1-5, with D possibly matching TRBD1 (6 bases). V shed 4 bases and J shed 5 bases, with 12 bases lying between them. Germline V gives CDR1 MDHEN, CDR2 SYDVKM. The CDR3 is 14 residues long. Complete variable domain (other parts from reference TRBV28 and TRBJ1-5): DVKVTQSSRYLVKRTGEKVFLECVQDMDHENMFWYRQDPGLGLRLIYFSYDVKMKEKGDIPEGYSVSREKKERFSLILESASTNQTSMYLCASSYPDRYQPQHFGDGTRLSIL.

The chain's CDR3 is CASRELPGTGNYGYTF. The CDR3 region has the DNA TGTGCCAGCAGGGAATTGCCCGGGACAGGGAACTATGGCTACACCTTC. The V gene is TRBV6-1, the J gene TRBJ1-2, with 9 bases aligning to TRBD1. Trimming took 6 bases from V and 2 from J; bases not matched to a gene: 10. The CDR3 covers 16 residues. Looked up from germline, CDR1 is MNHNS and CDR2 is SASEGT.

This clone appeared a few times. The DNA of the CDR3 is TGTGCCAGCACCAACACCGGGGAGCTGTTTTTT. Amino acids: CASTNTGELFF. The chain carries TRBV6-5 and TRBJ2-2; no reliable D call. Germline CDR1 MNHEY, CDR2 SVGAGI. Trimming removed 7 bases from V and 2 bases from J, with 2 bases in between. There are 11 residues in the CDR3.

This chain connects TRBV5-1 to TRBJ1-1; D gene uncertain. Germline V gene data show CDR1 as SGHRS and CDR2 as YFSETQ. V was clipped by 0 bases and J by 1 base, with 10 bases between them. The CDR3 contains 15 residues. In DNA form, the CDR3 reads TGCGCCAGCAGCTTGGTTACAGCAAAGAACACTGAAGCTTTCTTT. This translates into CASSLVTAKNTEAFF. Complete variable domain (other parts from reference TRBV5-1 and TRBJ1-1): KAGVTQTPRYLIKTRGQQVTLSCSPISGHRSVSWYQQTPGQGLQFLFEYFSETQRNKGNFPGRFSGRQFSNSRSEMNVSTLELGDSALYLCASSLVTAKNTEAFFGQGTRLTVV.

V and J are TRBV5-4 and TRBJ1-2; 7 bases are a match to TRBD1. V shed 3 bases and J 7 bases; nucleotides not matched to a gene: 6. The CDR3 contains 13 residues. Germline CDR1 is SGHNT and CDR2 is YYREEE (reference sequence). The CDR3 DNA reads as TGTGCCAGCAGCTCGACAGGGTCGGGTGGCTACACCTTC. As protein: CASSSTGSGGYTF. The full variable domain, its missing parts supplied by reference TRBV5-4 and TRBJ1-2, is ETGVTQSPTHLIKTRGQQVTLRCSSQSGHNTVSWYQQALGQGPQFIFQYYREEENGRGNFPPRFSGLQFPNYSSELNVNALELDDSALYLCASSSTGSGGYTFGSGTRLTVV.